These 28 T cell receptor beta chains came from one sample sequenced in a study of regulatory T cells in long-lasting Graves disease (dated by TCRdb to about 2021). The receptor library was made with multiplex PCR. The sample was run on an Illumina HiSeq 4000. CDR3 regions were amplified by Arm-PCR with iRepertoire HTBI primers to construct TCR beta libraries. TCRdb reanalyzed the raw reads on its own, using fastp at Q25 for trimming and MiXCR for clone calling, and kept in-frame beta chains. Rows with a matching CDR3 protein are joined into one entry that keeps the most common DNA and genes. This sample comprises 510,000 or so distinct CDR3 sequences, 12% of them detected only once. Clones ranked in the top ten supply approximately 9.6% of the sample. The time point label of this sample denotes: newly diagnosed GD, antithyroid drugs for less than 3 months. For both TCR sequencing and RNA sequencing, RNA was extracted from PBMCs using TRIzol.

The same data also went into a second study, on T cells in Graves' hyperthyroidism and ophthalmopathy.

The sequences come from peripheral blood mononuclear cells (PBMCs), collected at new diagnosis, from a patient treated with antithyroid drugs. All receptors derive from a young woman with Graves disease. Donor details come from another sample of the same person, matched by shared clones.

This clonotype was detected ten times or more. J is TRBJ2-1 and V is TRBV11-2; possibly TRBD1 for D (6 bases). Trimming removed 0 bases from V and 7 bases from J, with 7 bases in between. Per germline, CDR1 SGHAT and CDR2 FQNNGV. The CDR3 is 13 residues long. In DNA form, the CDR3 reads TGTGCCAGCAGCTTAGACAGGGGAAATGAGCAGTTCTTC. It specifies CASSLDRGNEQFF.

The chain employs TRBV6-5 and TRBJ2-7, with a weak D call TRBD1 (6 bases). Germline CDR1 is MNHEY and CDR2 is SVGAGI. Trimming stripped 2 bases from V and 4 bases from J, with 15 bases between. This CDR3 is built from 15 residues. CDR3 nucleotide sequence: TGTGCCAGCAGTTACCGAAGGCTGGGGGCGTACGAGCAGTACTTC. Amino acid sequence: CASSYRRLGAYEQYF.

This clonotype was found many times. The chain couples TRBV3-1 to TRBJ2-5; a possible D gene is TRBD2 (6 bases). Per the germline V gene, CDR1 is LGHDT and CDR2 is YNNKEL (reference sequence). With 1 base removed from V and 7 bases from J, the gap between germline ends came to 10 bases. The length of the CDR3 is 13 residues. The CDR3 is CASSQGGAGTQYF. In DNA form, the CDR3 reads TGTGCCAGCAGCCAAGGCGGAGCGGGGACCCAGTACTTC.

CDR3 sequence (DNA): TGTGCCAGCAGTTACGCCACTAGCTGGACATACAATGAGCAGTTCTTC. It yields the protein CASSYATSWTYNEQFF. The chain joins TRBV6-2 or TRBV6-3 to TRBJ2-1; TRBD2 is a possible D gene (6 bases). The CDR3 spans 16 residues. The germline V gene has CDR1 MNHEY and CDR2 SVGEGT. V lost 2 bases to trimming and J lost 4 bases, with 15 bases between them.

This clonotype was detected many times. The chain has TRBV18 and TRBJ1-1; perhaps TRBD1 as D (6 bases). The CDR3 is made up of 14 amino acids. CDR1 is KGHSH and CDR2 is LQKENI in the germline V gene. V shed 5 bases and J shed 5 bases, with 15 bases lying between them. The CDR3 loop is CASSTAGGRTEAFF. The CDR3 nucleotides are TGTGCCAGCTCAACGGCCGGGGGCCGTACTGAAGCTTTCTTT.

This clonotype was picked up many times. This chain uses TRBV9 with TRBJ1-2; D is ambiguous. This CDR3 has 16 residues. V gave up 0 bases and J gave up 2 bases, with 14 bases separating them. Looked up from germline, CDR1 is SGDLS and CDR2 is YYNGEE. CDR3 in DNA: TGTGCCAGCAGCGTAGGCGGCAGCAGTCTCAACTATGGCTACACCTTC. The encoded protein is CASSVGGSSLNYGYTF.

This clonotype was picked up many times. The gene calls are TRBV20-1 and TRBJ1-1; D not certain. The CDR3 covers 11 residues. V was cut by 1 base and J by 5 bases, with 5 bases left in between. CDR1 is DFQATT and CDR2 is SNEGSKA in the germline V gene (reference sequence). CDR3 bases: TGCAGTGCTAGAGGGCTGACTGAAGCTTTCTTT. Amino acids: CSARGLTEAFF.

This clonotype was detected many times. The chain recombines TRBV20-1 with TRBJ1-1; no clear D. V lost 0 bases, J lost 1 base, and 9 bases lay in between. The CDR3 has 14 residues. CDR1 and CDR2 from the germline V gene are DFQATT and SNEGSKA (reference sequence). CDR3 sequence: CSAREYRSNTEAFF. The CDR3 nucleotides are TGCAGTGCTAGAGAGTACAGATCGAACACTGAAGCTTTCTTT.

This clonotype was counted ten times or more. V gene TRBV20-1 combines with J gene TRBJ2-3, with no clear D. The V end lost 2 bases, the J end lost 5 bases, and 8 bases lay between the germline ends. From germline, CDR1 is DFQATT and CDR2 SNEGSKA (reference sequence). The CDR3 contains 12 residues. CDR3: CSARLPGDTQYF. The DNA for the CDR3 is TGCAGTGCTAGATTACCGGGAGATACGCAGTATTTT.

The sample holds many counts of this clonotype. This chain connects TRBV3-1 to TRBJ2-1, with 11 bases fitting TRBD2. J lost 1 base, V lost 4 bases, and 12 bases had no gene match. CDR3 size: 19 residues. CDR1 and CDR2 (germline): LGHDT, YNNKEL (reference sequence). CDR3 sequence: CASSPTRGGLAVSYNEQFF. The CDR3 bases are TGTGCCAGCAGCCCGACCCGAGGGGGACTAGCGGTATCCTACAATGAGCAGTTCTTC.

This clonotype was counted many times. One junction end disagrees with the germline gene, perhaps due to a read error. The V and J genes are TRBV2 and TRBJ2-3; 7 bases agree with TRBD2. The CDR3 length is 14 residues. Per germline, CDR1 SNHLY and CDR2 FYNNEI. This CDR3 reads CAGRPSGGTDTQYF. The CDR3, as DNA: TGTGCCGGCAGACCCAGCGGGGGCACAGATACGCAGTATTTT.

This clonotype was recorded once. CDR3 region: CAITSGTGYGYTF. CDR3 nucleotides: TGTGCCATCACCTCGGGGACAGGCTATGGCTACACCTTC. The chain links TRBV10-3 to TRBJ1-2, with 8 bases lining up with TRBD1. This CDR3 contains 13 residues. The trim removed 7 bases at V and 4 bases at J, leaving 5 bases unmatched. Germline V lookup: CDR1 ENHRY, CDR2 SYGVKD.

This clonotype was seen a few times. The V and J genes are TRBV4-2 and TRBJ2-1; 11 positions match TRBD2. The V segment lost 0 bases and the J segment 4 bases; nucleotides outside the gene matches: 14. The germline gives CDR1 LGHNA, CDR2 YNFKEQ. This CDR3 has 20 residues. CDR3 region: CASSQESASGRFPTYNEQFF. CDR3 nucleotide sequence: TGTGCCAGCAGCCAAGAGTCAGCTAGCGGGAGGTTTCCGACGTACAATGAGCAGTTCTTC.

The chain joins TRBV24-1 to TRBJ2-7, with 14 bases identical to TRBD2. The CDR3 is 16 residues long. CDR1 is KGHDR and CDR2 is SFDVKD in the germline V gene. V dropped 2 bases and J dropped 2; count of bases not matched to a gene: 1. The CDR3 DNA sequence: TGTGCCACCAGTGATTCGACTAGCGGGAGGGCCTACGAGCAGTACTTC. Protein: CATSDSTSGRAYEQYF.

Concerning this clonotype itself: A junction boundary mismatches the germline segment, possibly from a read error. The chain has TRBV11-1 and TRBJ2-1, with 7 bases aligning to TRBD2. Germline V gene lookup returns CDR1 SGHAT and CDR2 FQDESV (reference sequence). There are 15 residues in the CDR3. The CDR3, as DNA: TGCGCCAGCAGCCGGACTAGGACGGGGTACAATGAGCAGTTCTTC. Amino acids: CASSRTRTGYNEQFF.

This clonotype showed up many times. The rearrangement joins TRBV24-1 to TRBJ1-2; D is unclear. CDR1 is KGHDR, CDR2 SFDVKD, per germline. The CDR3 contains 12 residues. The V and J ends lost 1 base and 3 bases respectively, with 2 bases between them. CDR3 protein: CATSDFYYGYTF. In DNA, the CDR3 is TGTGCCACCAGTGATTTTTACTATGGCTACACCTTC.

This chain joins TRBV15 and TRBJ2-1; 12 nucleotides agree with TRBD2. CDR1 is LNHNV and CDR2 is YYDKDF in the germline V gene (reference sequence). J lost 6 bases, V lost 0 bases, and 3 bases had no gene match. This CDR3 contains 16 residues. In nucleotides, the CDR3 is TGTGCCACCAGCAGAGATTTGACTAGCGGGAGCAATGAGCAGTTCTTC. Its translation is CATSRDLTSGSNEQFF.

The chain uses TRBV7-2 and TRBJ2-1; D is undetermined. The CDR3 sequence is 16 residues long. CDR1 and CDR2 from the germline V gene are SGHTA and FQGNSA. V was clipped by 5 bases and J by 5 bases, with 19 bases between them. The CDR3 region has the DNA TGTGCCAGCAGCCGCCGAAGTTTTGGGGTTCACAATGAGCAGTTCTTC. It yields the protein CASSRRSFGVHNEQFF.

This clonotype was observed many times. The gene calls are TRBV20-1 and TRBJ2-6, with TRBD2 matching over 11 bases. V shed 4 bases and J 1 base; nucleotides not matched to a gene: 6. CDR3 size: 17 residues. Germline V CDR1 and CDR2: DFQATT, SNEGSKA (reference sequence). The CDR3 DNA reads TGCAGTGCTACCATAGCGGGAGGGAGGTCTGGGGCCAACGTCCTGACTTTC. It encodes CSATIAGGRSGANVLTF.

The V and J genes are TRBV15 and TRBJ2-3; 8 positions match TRBD2. Germline CDR1 and CDR2: LNHNV and YYDKDF (reference sequence). The CDR3 contains 15 residues. V was pared by 3 bases and J by 3 bases, with 5 bases of the junction left unmatched. As DNA, the CDR3 is TGTGCCACCAGCAGGGTGGCGGGAGGTACAGATACGCAGTATTTT. Its protein is CATSRVAGGTDTQYF.

This clonotype came up a few times. The chain has TRBV20-1 and TRBJ2-7; 7 bases are shared with TRBD1. This CDR3 contains 15 residues. With 1 base clipped from V and 1 base from J, the junction kept 7 bases outside the gene matches. Germline values: CDR1 DFQATT, CDR2 SNEGSKA (reference sequence). The chain's CDR3 is CSARGRTGASYEQYF. CDR3 bases: TGCAGTGCTAGAGGGCGAACAGGGGCTTCCTACGAGCAGTACTTC.

This clonotype was seen at least ten times. The chain employs TRBV28 and TRBJ1-1; D is ambiguous. The V gene's germline CDR1 is MDHEN and CDR2 SYDVKM. V was trimmed by 3 bases and J by 7 bases, leaving 12 bases between them. The CDR3 consists of 13 residues. The CDR3 region has the DNA TGTGCCAGCAGTTTGGTTAATGAGGATGAAGCTTTCTTT. Its protein is CASSLVNEDEAFF.

This clonotype was seen repeatedly, ten times or more. V and J are TRBV3-1 and TRBJ1-5; 8 nucleotides agree with TRBD1. The CDR3 consists of 16 residues. The V gene's germline CDR1 is LGHDT and CDR2 YNNKEL (reference sequence). J lost 7 bases, V lost 3 bases, and 11 bases had no gene match. The CDR3 region is CASSHSDRGVRQPQHF. DNA of the CDR3: TGTGCCAGCAGCCATTCTGACAGGGGAGTTCGGCAGCCCCAGCATTTT.

This clonotype was observed many times. V gene TRBV30 combines with J gene TRBJ1-6; no clear D. V lost 4 bases and J 14 bases, leaving 12 bases between the germline ends. This CDR3 is built from 11 residues. CDR1 is GTSNPN, CDR2 SVGIG, per germline (reference sequence). The CDR3 protein is CAWTPPLALHF. The CDR3 DNA reads as TGTGCCTGGACTCCGCCTCTCGCCCTCCACTTT.

The chain is built from TRBV25-1 and TRBJ1-3; no clear D. This CDR3 spans 18 amino acids. The V end lost 3 bases, the J end lost 4 bases, and 22 bases lay between the germline ends. Germline V gives CDR1 MGHDK, CDR2 SYGVNS. Here the CDR3 DNA reads TGTGCCAGCAGTGATTCTCCTTCCGACCCGGCCGCAGGAAACACCATATATTTT. Translating it yields CASSDSPSDPAAGNTIYF.

This clonotype was observed many times. The rearrangement joins TRBV2 to TRBJ2-1; D is possibly TRBD2 (5 bases). The CDR3 covers 14 residues. Per germline, CDR1 SNHLY and CDR2 FYNNEI. Trimming left V 0 bases short and J 6 bases short, with 9 bases between. CDR3 sequence reads: CASSEALRGNEQFF. The CDR3 DNA follows: TGTGCCAGCAGTGAAGCGTTACGGGGCAATGAGCAGTTCTTC.

The table lists this clonotype with a few counts. The V and J genes are TRBV3-1 and TRBJ2-7; D remains unclear. Germline CDR1 LGHDT, CDR2 YNNKEL (reference sequence). Trimming took 4 bases from V and 6 from J, leaving 13 bases between them. This CDR3 spans 13 amino acids. CDR3 region: CASSRSPLSEQYF. The CDR3 DNA is TGTGCCAGCAGCCGTTCACCCCTCTCCGAGCAGTACTTC.

This clonotype was seen many times. The CDR3 DNA reads as TGTGCCAGCAGACAGACAGGGAGCTCCTACAATGAGCAGTTCTTC. Translation: CASRQTGSSYNEQFF. The J gene is TRBJ2-1, the V gene TRBV6-1, with TRBD1 matching 7 bases. Per germline, CDR1 MNHNS and CDR2 SASEGT. The V and J ends lost 6 bases and 0 bases, in that order; junction bases with no gene match: 5. The CDR3 spans 15 residues.